A selection of T cell receptor beta chains follows, all from one sample in a study of T-cell memory formation after mild COVID-19. TCRdb fed the 5' RACE reads into MiXCR, producing one record per CDR3 protein. In the table there are approximately 340,000 distinct CDR3 sequences, over 10% of which are singletons. The specimen sequenced was PBMCs or a T cell subset sorted from them (not recorded which). The receptors here all came from a man aged 18 to 30 who had mild COVID-19 (a few samples of this study predate the infection). Cell type and time point are not known. Both conserved end residues are part of each CDR3. The order of the fields is D gene, V gene, clone size, J gene, CDR3 protein, CDR3 DNA. A D gene is named only where the DNA matches it firmly. Size is omitted from some rows. Given values are once, few, many or a class for expanded clones.

TRBD1	TRBV5-1	.	TRBJ2-5	CASSGDRVGETQYF	TGCGCCAGCAGCGGAGACAGGGTAGGGGAGACCCAGTACTTC
.	TRBV28	few	TRBJ1-5	CASGRDSNQPQHF	TGTGCCAGCGGGCGGGATAGCAATCAGCCCCAGCATTTT
.	TRBV4-1	few	TRBJ2-2	CASRSVGGTGELFF	TGCGCCAGCAGATCGGTGGGGGGCACCGGGGAGCTGTTTTTT
.	TRBV20-1	few	TRBJ2-4	CSAPGVRDIQYF	TGCAGTGCGCCAGGGGTTCGGGACATTCAGTACTTC
.	TRBV10-3	.	TRBJ2-1	CAISDGGSEQFF	TGTGCCATCAGTGATGGGGGGAGTGAGCAGTTCTTC
.	TRBV6-4	.	TRBJ2-3	CAVGGTAPREVTDTQYF	TGTGCCGTAGGGGGGACAGCACCGAGGGAGGTCACAGATACGCAGTATTTT
TRBD2	TRBV7-2	few	TRBJ2-1	CASSFRAGGPHEQFF	TGTGCCAGCAGCTTTCGAGCGGGGGGGCCCCATGAGCAGTTCTTC
TRBD1	TRBV19	.	TRBJ1-6	CASREQGAQNSPLHF	TGTGCCAGTAGGGAACAGGGGGCGCAGAATTCACCCCTCCACTTT
TRBD2	TRBV20-1	few	TRBJ2-7	CSARDPSGGNEQYF	TGCAGTGCTAGAGATCCTAGCGGGGGTAACGAGCAGTACTTC
.	TRBV2	.	TRBJ1-5	CASSGGGSRYQPQHF	TGTGCCAGCAGTGGGGGGGGTTCCAGATATCAGCCCCAGCATTTT
.	TRBV5-4	.	TRBJ2-3	CASSLNFGPDTQYF	TGTGCCAGCAGCTTGAACTTCGGACCAGATACGCAGTATTTT
.	TRBV7-2	few	TRBJ1-3	CASSWGRGPGNTIYF	TGTGCCAGCAGCTGGGGCAGGGGTCCGGGAAACACCATATATTTT
.	TRBV20-1	few	TRBJ1-1	CSATRGRDIEAFF	TGCAGTGCTACCCGAGGTCGGGACATTGAAGCTTTCTTT
TRBD1	TRBV7-2	many	TRBJ1-5	CASSFRTGAPQPQHF	TGTGCCAGCAGCTTTAGGACAGGGGCTCCTCAGCCCCAGCATTTT
.	TRBV6-2/TRBV6-3	.	TRBJ2-2	CASSFSTDSTTGELFF	TGTGCCAGCAGTTTCTCGACAGACTCTACCACCGGGGAGCTGTTTTTT
.	TRBV5-1	many	TRBJ1-6	CASSLKVDSPLHF	TGCGCCAGCAGCTTGAAGGTCGATTCACCCCTCCACTTT
.	TRBV9	.	TRBJ1-2	CASSQRVRDGYTF	TGTGCCAGCAGCCAAAGGGTTAGGGATGGCTACACCTTC
.	TRBV7-8	.	TRBJ1-5	CASGESNQPQHF	TGTGCCAGCGGGGAGAGCAATCAGCCCCAGCATTTT
.	TRBV6-1	few	TRBJ1-5	CASNGNGQPQHF	TGTGCCAGCAACGGGAACGGTCAGCCCCAGCATTTT
.	TRBV5-1	many	TRBJ2-2	CASSNPGTKNTGELFF	TGCGCCAGCAGCAACCCCGGGACGAAGAACACCGGGGAGCTGTTTTTT
.	TRBV21-1	few	TRBJ1-2	CASSISGTGNYGYTF	TGTGCCAGCAGCATTTCCGGGACAGGGAACTATGGCTACACCTTC
.	TRBV5-1	many	TRBJ1-1	CASSLFGENTEAFF	TGCGCCAGCAGCTTGTTTGGGGAGAACACTGAAGCTTTCTTT
.	TRBV21-1	.	TRBJ1-2	CASSVPRDSYGYTF	TGTGCCAGCAGCGTCCCCCGGGACAGTTATGGCTACACCTTC
TRBD1	TRBV29-1	.	TRBJ2-1	CSVHTGTAYNEQFF	TGCAGCGTCCACACCGGGACAGCCTACAATGAGCAGTTCTTC
.	TRBV5-1	.	TRBJ2-7	CASSLDVDEQYF	TGCGCCAGCAGCTTGGATGTGGACGAGCAGTACTTC
.	TRBV27	few	TRBJ1-6	CASTRTSYNSPLHF	TGTGCCAGCACGAGGACGTCCTATAATTCACCCCTCCACTTT
.	TRBV6-5	.	TRBJ1-1	CASSYSSSGEAFF	TGTGCCAGCAGTTACTCCTCGAGCGGTGAAGCTTTCTTT
.	TRBV7-9	few	TRBJ2-1	CASSLGFSSYNEQFF	TGTGCCAGCAGCTTGGGGTTTAGCTCCTACAATGAGCAGTTCTTC
.	TRBV20-1	few	TRBJ1-6	CSASGGAMNSPLHF	TGCAGTGCTAGTGGGGGGGCGATGAATTCACCCCTCCACTTT
.	TRBV19	few	TRBJ2-7	CASSIDTRYEQYF	TGTGCCAGTAGTATAGATACACGTTACGAGCAGTACTTC
.	TRBV12-3/TRBV12-4	few	TRBJ2-3	CASSLRVGLQYF	TGTGCCAGCAGTTTACGGGTCGGGCTACAGTATTTT
.	TRBV29-1	few	TRBJ1-1	CSVGRWGTEAFF	TGCAGCGTCGGAAGGTGGGGCACTGAAGCTTTCTTT
.	TRBV6-5	.	TRBJ2-7	CASRRGSTSKEQYF	TGTGCCAGCCGTCGGGGGTCGACCTCTAAAGAGCAGTACTTC
.	TRBV7-6	.	TRBJ1-2	CASSGRGAGYGYTF	TGTGCCAGCAGCGGACGGGGGGCCGGCTATGGCTACACCTTC
.	TRBV20-1	.	TRBJ2-7	CSARGSGSSYEQYF	TGCAGTGCTAGAGGATCAGGGAGCTCCTACGAGCAGTACTTC
.	TRBV5-1	many	TRBJ2-5	CASSLAGEVETQYF	TGCGCCAGCAGCTTGGCAGGGGAGGTAGAGACCCAGTACTTC
.	TRBV12-3/TRBV12-4	few	TRBJ2-3	CASSLQTGVVPDTQYF	TGTGCCAGCAGTTTACAAACAGGAGTGGTTCCAGATACGCAGTATTTT
.	TRBV6-5	few	TRBJ1-1	CASSFDYTEAFF	TGTGCCAGCAGCTTCGACTACACTGAAGCTTTCTTT
.	TRBV5-1	.	TRBJ2-3	CASSYDHTQYF	TGCGCCAGCAGCTATGACCATACGCAGTATTTT
.	TRBV3-1	.	TRBJ2-7	CASRVRDNSYEQYF	TGTGCCAGCAGAGTCCGGGACAATTCCTACGAGCAGTACTTC
.	TRBV6-2/TRBV6-3	.	TRBJ2-7	CASSYGENEQYF	TGTGCCAGCAGTTACGGGGAGAACGAGCAGTACTTC
.	TRBV14	.	TRBJ2-5	CASSQSGETQYF	TGTGCCAGCAGCCAGTCAGGGGAGACCCAGTACTTC
TRBD1	TRBV15	few	TRBJ2-2	CATTGTENTGELFF	TGTGCCACCACCGGGACAGAGAACACCGGGGAGCTGTTTTTT
.	TRBV7-2	.	TRBJ2-2	CASSRTWSYGELFF	TGTGCCAGCAGTCGTACATGGTCCTACGGGGAGCTGTTTTTT
.	TRBV5-4	many	TRBJ2-2	CASSFGFPNTGELFF	TGTGCCAGCAGCTTTGGTTTCCCGAACACCGGGGAGCTGTTTTTT
.	TRBV19	few	TRBJ1-4	CASSMMGGVEKLFF	TGTGCCAGTAGTATGATGGGGGGTGTTGAAAAACTGTTTTTT